These T cell receptor beta chains were read from a single sample in a study of low-dose radiotherapy and immunotherapy resistance in tumors. From the reads, TCRdb called clonotypes with MiXCR, one entry per CDR3 protein. The sample holds around 99,000 distinct CDR3 sequences, 9% to 9.5% seen once. This material consisted of PBMCs, taken before treatment. The receptors stem from a male donor with prostate cancer. Each CDR3 is given with its conserved first and last residue. Each record gives: D gene, V gene, clone size, J gene, CDR3 protein, CDR3 DNA. A D gene is named only where the DNA matches it firmly. Expanded clones get a size class; other rows say once, few or many, or leave the size out.

D gene: NA
V gene: TRBV4-2
clone size: many
J gene: TRBJ2-2
CDR3 protein: CASSQGGAGTGELFF
CDR3 DNA: TGTGCCAGCAGCCAAGGCGGGGCCGGCACCGGGGAGCTGTTTTTT

D gene: NA
V gene: TRBV4-3
clone size: many
J gene: TRBJ2-1
CDR3 protein: CASSQASGALGEQFF
CDR3 DNA: TGCGCCAGCAGCCAAGCCAGCGGAGCCCTCGGTGAGCAGTTCTTC

D gene: NA
V gene: TRBV7-2
clone size: many
J gene: TRBJ2-3
CDR3 protein: CASSPIGGPGLTDTQYF
CDR3 DNA: TGTGCCAGCAGCCCCATTGGGGGTCCTGGATTGACAGATACGCAGTATTTT

D gene: NA
V gene: TRBV2
clone size: many
J gene: TRBJ2-2
CDR3 protein: CASKGRLTGELFF
CDR3 DNA: TGTGCCAGCAAGGGGAGGTTAACCGGGGAGCTGTTTTTT

D gene: NA
V gene: TRBV5-1
clone size: NA
J gene: TRBJ2-7
CDR3 protein: CASDTGSSYEQYF
CDR3 DNA: TGCGCCAGCGACACGGGGAGCTCCTACGAGCAGTACTTC

D gene: NA
V gene: TRBV19
clone size: many
J gene: TRBJ1-1
CDR3 protein: CASTLSGGSRRLAEAFF
CDR3 DNA: TGTGCCAGTACCCTCTCAGGCGGGAGTCGGAGGCTTGCTGAAGCTTTCTTT

D gene: TRBD2
V gene: TRBV29-1
clone size: many
J gene: TRBJ2-7
CDR3 protein: CSAQVGLAGGEQYF
CDR3 DNA: TGCAGCGCACAAGTTGGACTAGCGGGAGGCGAGCAGTACTTC

D gene: NA
V gene: TRBV3-1
clone size: many
J gene: TRBJ1-1
CDR3 protein: CASRLRTAILNTEAFF
CDR3 DNA: TGTGCCAGCCGCCTACGGACGGCTATTCTGAACACTGAAGCTTTCTTT

D gene: NA
V gene: TRBV29-1
clone size: many
J gene: TRBJ1-1
CDR3 protein: CSVPDRLNTEAFF
CDR3 DNA: TGCAGCGTCCCTGACAGGTTGAACACTGAAGCTTTCTTT

D gene: TRBD2
V gene: TRBV30
clone size: NA
J gene: TRBJ2-1
CDR3 protein: CAWSSQGLAGGRNEQFF
CDR3 DNA: TGTGCCTGGAGTTCTCAGGGACTAGCGGGGGGAAGGAATGAGCAGTTCTTC

D gene: TRBD2
V gene: TRBV5-1
clone size: many
J gene: TRBJ2-2
CDR3 protein: CASSFASGFDGELFF
CDR3 DNA: TGCGCCAGCAGCTTTGCTAGCGGGTTCGACGGGGAGCTGTTTTTT

D gene: NA
V gene: TRBV12-3/TRBV12-4
clone size: many
J gene: TRBJ1-3
CDR3 protein: CASRPQGGLGNTIYF
CDR3 DNA: TGTGCCAGCAGACCTCAGGGAGGGCTCGGAAACACCATATATTTT

D gene: TRBD1
V gene: TRBV12-3/TRBV12-4
clone size: many
J gene: TRBJ2-7
CDR3 protein: CASRLSTGLYEQYF
CDR3 DNA: TGTGCCAGCAGACTTTCGACAGGGCTCTACGAGCAGTACTTC

D gene: NA
V gene: TRBV4-3
clone size: many
J gene: TRBJ2-1
CDR3 protein: CASSQVWGRNNEQFF
CDR3 DNA: TGCGCCAGCAGCCAAGTCTGGGGGCGGAACAATGAGCAGTTCTTC

D gene: NA
V gene: TRBV7-2
clone size: many
J gene: TRBJ1-1
CDR3 protein: CASSLIILVGTEAFF
CDR3 DNA: TGTGCCAGCAGCTTAATAATTCTAGTAGGAACTGAAGCTTTCTTT

D gene: TRBD1
V gene: TRBV6-2/TRBV6-3
clone size: many
J gene: TRBJ1-3
CDR3 protein: CASTADRVFGNTIYF
CDR3 DNA: TGTGCCAGCACCGCAGACAGGGTATTTGGAAACACCATATATTTT

D gene: NA
V gene: TRBV3-1
clone size: many
J gene: TRBJ1-5
CDR3 protein: CASSPTDSNQPQHF
CDR3 DNA: TGTGCCAGCAGCCCAACGGATAGCAATCAGCCCCAGCATTTT

D gene: NA
V gene: TRBV6-1
clone size: many
J gene: TRBJ2-1
CDR3 protein: CASTQGTTSSVGYEQFF
CDR3 DNA: TGTGCCAGCACCCAGGGGACCACCTCGAGTGTAGGCTATGAGCAGTTCTTC

D gene: TRBD1
V gene: TRBV24-1
clone size: many
J gene: TRBJ2-2
CDR3 protein: CATSDLPDRGVRTGELFF
CDR3 DNA: TGTGCCACCAGTGATTTACCGGACAGGGGCGTTCGGACCGGGGAGCTGTTTTTT

D gene: NA
V gene: TRBV27
clone size: many
J gene: TRBJ1-1
CDR3 protein: CASSLRGLNTEAFF
CDR3 DNA: TGTGCCAGCAGTTTAAGAGGACTGAACACTGAAGCTTTCTTT

D gene: NA
V gene: TRBV29-1
clone size: NA
J gene: TRBJ2-5
CDR3 protein: CSVSSGGGDETQYF
CDR3 DNA: TGCAGCGTCTCTAGCGGAGGGGGGGATGAGACCCAGTACTTC

D gene: NA
V gene: TRBV13
clone size: many
J gene: TRBJ2-2
CDR3 protein: CASSFGTENTGELFF
CDR3 DNA: TGTGCCAGCAGCTTCGGAACGGAGAACACCGGGGAGCTGTTTTTT

D gene: NA
V gene: TRBV5-6
clone size: many
J gene: TRBJ2-6
CDR3 protein: CASSPGGAIAGANVLTF
CDR3 DNA: TGTGCCAGCAGCCCAGGAGGAGCAATTGCTGGGGCCAACGTCCTGACTTTC

D gene: NA
V gene: TRBV4-2
clone size: many
J gene: TRBJ1-6
CDR3 protein: CASSQGPTGSSYNSPLHF
CDR3 DNA: TGTGCCAGCAGCCAAGGCCCAACAGGGAGCTCCTATAATTCACCCCTCCACTTT

D gene: TRBD2
V gene: TRBV7-3
clone size: many
J gene: TRBJ2-1
CDR3 protein: CASSSGLAGVTEQFF
CDR3 DNA: TGTGCCAGCAGCTCCGGACTAGCGGGAGTGACTGAGCAGTTCTTC

D gene: TRBD2
V gene: TRBV29-1
clone size: many
J gene: TRBJ2-5
CDR3 protein: CSADGLAGETQYF
CDR3 DNA: TGCAGCGCCGATGGACTAGCGGGAGAGACCCAGTACTTC

D gene: TRBD1
V gene: TRBV29-1
clone size: many
J gene: TRBJ1-1
CDR3 protein: CSVLEPGQGNTEAFF
CDR3 DNA: TGCAGCGTACTAGAACCGGGACAGGGGAACACTGAAGCTTTCTTT

D gene: NA
V gene: TRBV20-1
clone size: many
J gene: TRBJ1-5
CDR3 protein: CSASPGTSNQPQHF
CDR3 DNA: TGCAGTGCTAGTCCAGGGACAAGCAATCAGCCCCAGCATTTT

D gene: TRBD2
V gene: TRBV28
clone size: many
J gene: TRBJ2-5
CDR3 protein: CASSFPPGAGGRETQYF
CDR3 DNA: TGTGCCAGCAGTTTCCCCCCAGGAGCGGGGGGGAGGGAGACCCAGTACTTC

D gene: NA
V gene: TRBV20-1
clone size: many
J gene: TRBJ1-3
CDR3 protein: CSASGPSGNTIYF
CDR3 DNA: TGCAGTGCTAGTGGCCCCTCTGGAAACACCATATATTTT

D gene: TRBD2
V gene: TRBV5-4
clone size: many
J gene: TRBJ2-1
CDR3 protein: CASSSGLAVGHEQFF
CDR3 DNA: TGTGCCAGCAGCTCGGGACTAGCGGTGGGCCATGAGCAGTTCTTC

D gene: NA
V gene: TRBV5-1
clone size: many
J gene: TRBJ2-3
CDR3 protein: CASRNPTSTDTQYF
CDR3 DNA: TGCGCCAGCAGGAATCCAACCAGCACAGATACGCAGTATTTT

D gene: NA
V gene: TRBV20-1
clone size: NA
J gene: TRBJ2-5
CDR3 protein: CSASFEGTQETQYF
CDR3 DNA: TGCAGTGCTAGCTTTGAGGGGACCCAAGAGACCCAGTACTTC

D gene: NA
V gene: TRBV28
clone size: few
J gene: TRBJ2-3
CDR3 protein: CASSGPGVGGADTQYF
CDR3 DNA: TGTGCCAGCAGTGGCCCGGGAGTGGGTGGGGCAGATACGCAGTATTTT

D gene: TRBD1
V gene: TRBV20-1
clone size: many
J gene: TRBJ2-7
CDR3 protein: CSARETGVSYEQYF
CDR3 DNA: TGCAGTGCTAGAGAGACAGGGGTCTCCTACGAGCAGTACTTC

D gene: TRBD1
V gene: TRBV30
clone size: many
J gene: TRBJ2-5
CDR3 protein: CAWSRDRGATQYF
CDR3 DNA: TGTGCCTGGAGTCGGGACAGGGGGGCGACCCAGTACTTC

D gene: NA
V gene: TRBV7-2
clone size: many
J gene: TRBJ1-1
CDR3 protein: CASSFGQTEAFF
CDR3 DNA: TGTGCCAGCAGCTTCGGACAGACTGAAGCTTTCTTT

D gene: TRBD2
V gene: TRBV29-1
clone size: many
J gene: TRBJ2-1
CDR3 protein: CSVGGGSYNEQFF
CDR3 DNA: TGCAGCGTTGGCGGGGGCTCCTACAATGAGCAGTTCTTC

D gene: NA
V gene: TRBV6-5
clone size: many
J gene: TRBJ2-7
CDR3 protein: CASRDLDSFYEQYF
CDR3 DNA: TGTGCCAGCAGGGACTTGGACAGTTTCTACGAGCAGTACTTC

D gene: NA
V gene: TRBV4-3
clone size: many
J gene: TRBJ1-4
CDR3 protein: CASSQVRSFNEKLFF
CDR3 DNA: TGCGCCAGCAGCCAAGTACGGAGTTTTAATGAAAAACTGTTTTTT

D gene: NA
V gene: TRBV30
clone size: many
J gene: TRBJ1-2
CDR3 protein: CAWGLTDNYGYTF
CDR3 DNA: TGTGCCTGGGGCCTGACAGATAACTATGGCTACACCTTC

D gene: TRBD2
V gene: TRBV29-1
clone size: many
J gene: TRBJ2-3
CDR3 protein: CSVVPGTSGDTQYF
CDR3 DNA: TGCAGCGTTGTACCCGGGACTAGCGGGGATACGCAGTATTTT

D gene: NA
V gene: TRBV6-8
clone size: many
J gene: TRBJ1-5
CDR3 protein: CASSYDTNQPQHF
CDR3 DNA: TGTGCCAGCAGTTACGACACAAATCAGCCCCAGCATTTT

D gene: TRBD2
V gene: TRBV7-3
clone size: many
J gene: TRBJ2-3
CDR3 protein: CASSLSLAGTQYF
CDR3 DNA: TGTGCCAGCAGCTTAAGCCTAGCGGGTACGCAGTATTTT

D gene: NA
V gene: TRBV18
clone size: many
J gene: TRBJ1-1
CDR3 protein: CASSPEGAEAFF
CDR3 DNA: TGTGCCAGCTCACCAGAGGGGGCTGAAGCTTTCTTT

D gene: NA
V gene: TRBV28
clone size: few
J gene: TRBJ2-7
CDR3 protein: CASSFGQVRQYF
CDR3 DNA: TGTGCCAGCAGTTTCGGGCAGGTGAGGCAGTACTTC

D gene: TRBD1
V gene: TRBV5-4
clone size: many
J gene: TRBJ1-1
CDR3 protein: CASINGQGSWTEAFF
CDR3 DNA: TGTGCCAGCATCAACGGACAGGGTTCCTGGACTGAAGCTTTCTTT

D gene: NA
V gene: TRBV28
clone size: many
J gene: TRBJ2-3
CDR3 protein: CASSGGGSGRTDTQYF
CDR3 DNA: TGTGCCAGCAGCGGGGGAGGTAGCGGACGCACAGATACGCAGTATTTT

D gene: TRBD1
V gene: TRBV14
clone size: many
J gene: TRBJ2-5
CDR3 protein: CASSQPDRVGETQYF
CDR3 DNA: TGTGCCAGCAGCCAACCGGACAGGGTCGGGGAGACCCAGTACTTC

D gene: TRBD2
V gene: TRBV4-1
clone size: many
J gene: TRBJ2-7
CDR3 protein: CASSQIRTSGYEQYF
CDR3 DNA: TGCGCCAGCAGCCAAATAAGGACTAGCGGTTACGAGCAGTACTTC

D gene: NA
V gene: TRBV29-1
clone size: many
J gene: TRBJ1-1
CDR3 protein: CSATGGGGEEAFF
CDR3 DNA: TGCAGCGCTACTGGGGGGGGGGGCGAGGAAGCTTTCTTT

D gene: NA
V gene: TRBV5-1
clone size: many
J gene: TRBJ2-5
CDR3 protein: CASSTGGTGQETQYF
CDR3 DNA: TGCGCCAGCAGCACCGGAGGGACCGGACAAGAGACCCAGTACTTC

D gene: TRBD1
V gene: TRBV20-1
clone size: many
J gene: TRBJ1-4
CDR3 protein: CSAQGAGEKLFF
CDR3 DNA: TGCAGTGCGCAGGGGGCGGGTGAAAAACTGTTTTTT